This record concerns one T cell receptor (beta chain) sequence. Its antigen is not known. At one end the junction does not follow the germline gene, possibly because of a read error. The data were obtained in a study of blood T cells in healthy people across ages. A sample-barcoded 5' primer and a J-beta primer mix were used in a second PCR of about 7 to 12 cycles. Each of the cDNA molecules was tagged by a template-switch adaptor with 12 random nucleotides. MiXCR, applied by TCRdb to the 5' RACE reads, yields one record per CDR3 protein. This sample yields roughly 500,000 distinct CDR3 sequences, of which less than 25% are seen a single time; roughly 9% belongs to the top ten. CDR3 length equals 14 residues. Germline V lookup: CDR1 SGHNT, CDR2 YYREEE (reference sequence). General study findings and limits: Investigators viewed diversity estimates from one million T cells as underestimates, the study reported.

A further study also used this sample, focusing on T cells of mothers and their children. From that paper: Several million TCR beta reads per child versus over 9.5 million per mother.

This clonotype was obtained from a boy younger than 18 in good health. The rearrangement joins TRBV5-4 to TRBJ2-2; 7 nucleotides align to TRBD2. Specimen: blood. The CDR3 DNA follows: TGTGCCGGCAGCTCCTATAGCGGGACCGGGGAGCTGTTTTTT. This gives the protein CAGSSYSGTGELFF.